This entry concerns a single T cell receptor (beta chain). What it binds is unknown. The source of the sample is a study of cytomegalovirus exposure and HLA in healthy donors. Study-wide results and limits: According to an earlier analysis, most TCR beta V segments yielded productive rearrangements about 87% or about 30% of the time. One later analysis reportedly identified an Asian-associated ancestry cluster that showed fewer N-insertions than the approximately 670-donor mean.

60 Vbeta and 13 Jbeta primers were used in PCR. Using immunoSEQ multiplex PCR, the repertoire was profiled, and TCRdb retains in-frame clones only, with some absent. The sample shows about 130,000 clones, roughly 88% of them seen only once. This TCR was sampled from a man aged 45-65 years in good health and CMV-seronegative. Sequencing was done on a sample of PBMCs.

The CDR3: CASSLGGWDEQYF. Here the CDR3 DNA reads TGTGCCAGCAGCTTAGGAGGTTGGGACGAGCAGTACTTC. V gene TRBV7-9 combines with J gene TRBJ2-7, with D unresolved. Trimming left V 1 base short and J 5 bases short, with 9 bases between. This CDR3 contains 13 residues. Germline CDR1 reads SEHNR; CDR2 reads FQNEAQ (reference sequence).